A selection of T cell receptor beta chains follows, all from one sample in a study of T cell responses to AZD1222 COVID-19 vaccine. Profiling relied on immunoSEQ multiplex PCR, and the TCRdb table lists in-frame clones only, not all of them. The data show roughly 120,000 clones, with roughly 87% seen just once and 8.5% to 10% held by the top ten. The sample here was peripheral blood, taken on day 0 of AZD1222 vaccination. The receptors shown here come from an adult in good health. The conserved cysteine and the conserved F or W are not part of the CDR3 here. Each record gives: V gene, J gene, CDR3 protein.

>TRBV6-4|TRBJ1-5
ATSRASNQPQH
>TRBV19|TRBJ2-2
ASSLHTGELF
>TRBV4-1|TRBJ2-3
ASSRKTTYTDTQY
>TRBV7-8|TRBJ2-7
ASSLVRVSYEQY
>TRBV7-9|TRBJ2-2
ASSPGLAGNTGELF
>TRBV6-5|TRBJ1-2
ASNPSRADYGYT
>TRBV6-5|TRBJ1-2
ASSPRPIYGYT
>TRBV5-1|TRBJ1-1
ASCFNTREAEAF
>TRBV15|TRBJ2-3
ATSNLGPSLPDTQY
>TRBV25-1|TRBJ1-6
ASSEGVTYPLH
>TRBV28|TRBJ1-2
ASSRTDQPYGYT
>TRBV6-2/TRBV6-3|TRBJ1-1
ASSSPFSEAF
>TRBV4-2|TRBJ2-7
ASSQGDRLSTYEQY
>TRBV2|TRBJ2-1
ASSGGGWRGIYNEQF
>TRBV6-5|TRBJ1-3
ASSYSGTAHLS
>TRBV12-3/TRBV12-4|TRBJ2-7
ASQGPSSYEQY
>TRBV6-4|TRBJ2-1
ASSDRGQEGLGTPRSWKQF
>TRBV11-3|TRBJ2-7
ASSVGTDYSYEQY
>TRBV11-3|TRBJ2-3
ASTSTDTQY
>TRBV2|TRBJ2-7
ATDPGLASYEQY
>TRBV13|TRBJ1-1
ASSLGVSEAF
>TRBV11-3|TRBJ1-5
ASSFDRDQPQH
>TRBV6-1|TRBJ2-3
ASSEVAFGTGNTDTQY
>TRBV19|TRBJ1-6
ASSIRSSYNSPLH
>TRBV6-5|TRBJ1-1
ATATGRTEAF
>TRBV5-4|TRBJ2-5
ASSLGRMETQY
>TRBV9|TRBJ1-4
ASRPDREGEKLF
>TRBV29-1|TRBJ2-7
SVQGLAGAYEQY
>TRBV3-1/TRBV3-2|TRBJ2-5
ASSLGGRVETQY
>TRBV7-9|TRBJ1-3
ASRIQGRGNTIY
>TRBV11-2|TRBJ1-4
ASSLGVGDRGYEKLF
>TRBV18|TRBJ2-5
ASSPLGRTQETQY
>TRBV19|TRBJ1-3
ASSISYASSGNTIY
>TRBV11-3|TRBJ2-1
ASSLVGGFISEQF
>TRBV7-8|TRBJ2-3
ASRSPQGGGLTDTQY
>TRBV7-9|TRBJ1-4
ASSLEVGAVNEKLF
>TRBV6-5|TRBJ2-7
ASSRTVSYEQY
>TRBV27|TRBJ1-1
ASSLNRLMVNTEAF
>TRBV10-2|TRBJ2-7
ASSGPQGRISYEQY
>TRBV28|TRBJ2-6
ASRGGVGSGANVLT
>TRBV12-3/TRBV12-4|TRBJ1-5
ASSSLEAQPQH
>TRBV5-1|TRBJ1-4
ASSGEQVPNEKLF
>TRBV5-1|TRBJ1-1
ASSPDLPGAF
>TRBV10-1|TRBJ2-5
ASSVDRDRAQY
>TRBV27|TRBJ2-7
ASSLAGATYEQY
>TRBV28|TRBJ2-2
ASRTSSGLAGVGTGELF
>TRBV2|TRBJ2-1
ASVGQGYEQF
>TRBV11-2|TRBJ2-3
ASSLEGWSGVTDTQY
>TRBV10-3|TRBJ1-1
AISERQGRRAF
>TRBV5-1|TRBJ2-2
ASSPRSGGATGELF
>TRBV11-3|TRBJ2-7
ASSEEGISSYEQY
>TRBV11-2|TRBJ2-1
ASSLVPGQGWHEQF
>TRBV5-1|TRBJ2-5
ASSLYQGVLQETQY
>TRBV2|TRBJ1-6
ASSELVPGNSYNSPLH
>TRBV5-4|TRBJ1-2
ASSWDRVYYGYT